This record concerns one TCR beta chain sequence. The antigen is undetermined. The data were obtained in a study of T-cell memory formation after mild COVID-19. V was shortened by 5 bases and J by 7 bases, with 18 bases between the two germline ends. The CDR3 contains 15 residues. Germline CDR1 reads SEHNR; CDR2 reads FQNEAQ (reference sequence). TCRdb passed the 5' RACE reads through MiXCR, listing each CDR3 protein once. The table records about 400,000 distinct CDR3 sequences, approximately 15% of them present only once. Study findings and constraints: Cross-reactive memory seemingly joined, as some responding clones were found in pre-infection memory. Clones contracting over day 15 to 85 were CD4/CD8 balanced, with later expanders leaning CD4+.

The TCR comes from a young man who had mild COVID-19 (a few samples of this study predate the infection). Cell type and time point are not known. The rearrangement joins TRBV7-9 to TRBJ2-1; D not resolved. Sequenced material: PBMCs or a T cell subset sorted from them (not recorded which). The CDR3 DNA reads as TGTGCCAGCAGCCCGTCTAAGGGTTTCGATAATGAGCAGTTCTTC. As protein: CASSPSKGFDNEQFF.